This is a list of T cell receptor beta chains from one sample in a study of monozygotic twins with inflammatory bowel disease. Reprocessing the 5' RACE reads, TCRdb reports a single entry for every CDR3 protein and omits DNA. The sample includes a few hundred thousand distinct CDR3 sequences. The specimen sequenced was blood. These receptors all stem from a human donor with ulcerative colitis or Crohn's disease, or a healthy co-twin of an affected twin (not recorded which). CDR3s include the opening cysteine and the closing phenylalanine or tryptophan.

15,TRBV7-6,TRBJ1-5,CASSRLSGANQPQHF
17,TRBV20-1,TRBJ2-3,CSARKDRGLPSTDTQYF
14,TRBV7-2,TRBJ1-1,CASSPLGVYTEAFF
15,TRBV7-6,TRBJ2-5,CASSLGGGVQETQYF
12,TRBV7-9,TRBJ1-5,CASSLDPQPQHF
14,TRBV4-3,TRBJ1-6,CASSQGTGNSPLHF
15,TRBV3-1,TRBJ2-3,CASSQDGGPRDTQYF
15,TRBV19,TRBJ2-2,CASSIVDREAGELFF
14,TRBV7-2,TRBJ2-3,CASSLVRGTDTQYF
11,TRBV18,TRBJ2-1,CASSPDSEQFF
15,TRBV4-2,TRBJ2-2,CASSQGRGFTGELFF
15,TRBV5-1,TRBJ1-5,CASSVGTERNQPQHF
13,TRBV7-6,TRBJ1-5,CASSLSGNQPQHF
15,TRBV5-6,TRBJ2-1,CASSPTTLRGDEQFF
14,TRBV25-1,TRBJ2-7,CASSADRRNYEQYF
14,TRBV29-1,TRBJ2-3,CSVDFQYSTDTQYF
16,TRBV5-6,TRBJ1-5,CASSLDGVHSNQPQHF
19,TRBV4-2,TRBJ1-4,CASSQGSGQGIATNEKLFF
15,TRBV18,TRBJ2-2,CASSDGTGNTGELFF
14,TRBV5-6,TRBJ1-2,CASSLGQTIYGYTF
15,TRBV6-5,TRBJ2-1,CASSYDRGPYNEQFF
14,TRBV14,TRBJ2-7,CASSWRGSSYEQYF
14,TRBV7-2,TRBJ2-1,CASSGQGDYNEQFF
13,TRBV30,TRBJ1-1,CAWSGRVLTEAFF
16,TRBV5-6,TRBJ2-7,CASSPIGTGASYEQYF
15,TRBV5-5,TRBJ2-1,CASSLWWGPGNEQFF
15,TRBV6-1,TRBJ2-7,CASRFYRGGSYEQYF
13,TRBV20-1,TRBJ2-7,CSARTGGSYEQYF
14,TRBV4-3,TRBJ1-2,CASSQGSTGYGYTF
14,TRBV20-1,TRBJ2-1,CSAPTGWGNNEQFF
14,TRBV6-1,TRBJ1-5,CASRDHAGIQPQHF
13,TRBV6-5,TRBJ2-3,CASFSGATDTQYF
17,TRBV7-2,TRBJ2-3,CASSPPGLAGGTDTQYF
14,TRBV5-1,TRBJ2-7,CASSMGAGSYEQYF
16,TRBV20-1,TRBJ1-4,CSARDSGGPVNEKLFF